One sample yielded the 26 T cell receptor beta chains listed below, sequenced in a study of blood T cells in healthy people across ages. Sample-barcoded 5' priming and a J-beta primer mix drove a second PCR of 7 to 11 cycles. TCRdb ran MiXCR on the 5' RACE reads and lists one entry per CDR3 protein. The data hold over 750,000 distinct CDR3 sequences, with around a quarter observed a single time. The same specimen was also included in a second study, on T cells of mothers and their children.

The material sequenced was blood. The receptors derive from a boy between 10 and 17 years old in good health.

The rearrangement uses TRBV29-1 and TRBJ2-5; TRBD2 matches at 12 bases. The DNA end is more similar to TRBJ2-7, so the J call may be wrong. Germline V lookup: CDR1 SQVTM, CDR2 ANQGSEA. The CDR3 covers 14 residues. The CDR3 loop reads CSVRETSGSYEQYF. The CDR3 DNA is TGCAGCGTCCGAGAGACTAGCGGGAGCTACGAGCAGTACTTC.

The J gene is TRBJ1-2, the V gene TRBV7-9; D is perhaps TRBD1 (5 bases). Germline V CDR1 and CDR2: SEHNR, FQNEAQ (reference sequence). Trimming took off 4 bases at V and 6 bases at J, with 15 bases between the two ends. CDR3 length equals 14 residues. The CDR3 is CASSSRAPGNGYTF. CDR3 bases: TGTGCCAGCAGCTCCCGGGCACCAGGGAATGGCTACACCTTC.

Note on this clonotype: No conserved phenylalanine or tryptophan ends this CDR3, so it is likely a read error. V is TRBV6-1 and J is TRBJ2-5; D remains ambiguous. The CDR3 loop spans 12 amino acids. From germline, CDR1 is MNHNS and CDR2 SASEGT. The ends were cut back, 4 bases at V and 4 bases at J, with 7 bases in the middle. CDR3 sequence (DNA): TGTGCCAGCAGTGCCTCTGTAGAGACCCAGTACCTC. Translation: CASSASVETQYL.

Only a few counts were recorded for this clonotype. The chain is built from TRBV5-6 and TRBJ2-5; maybe TRBD1 (6 bases). Trimming removed 3 bases from V and 0 bases from J, with 6 bases in between. The CDR3 loop spans 13 amino acids. Germline V gives CDR1 SGHDT, CDR2 YYEEEE. Here the CDR3 DNA reads TGTGCCAGCAGCTACAGGGACCAAGAGACCCAGTACTTC. Translating gives CASSYRDQETQYF. Full variable domain (missing parts from reference TRBV5-6 and TRBJ2-5): DAGVTQSPTHLIKTRGQQVTLRCSPKSGHDTVSWYQQALGQGPQFIFQYYEEEERQRGNFPDRFSGHQFPNYSSELNVNALLLGDSALYLCASSYRDQETQYFGPGTRLLVL.

This clonotype was detected only a few times. The CDR3 coding sequence is TGCGCCAGCAGCCATCCCCCAACCGGGACTGTTACCTACAATGAGCAGTTCTTC. The encoded protein is CASSHPPTGTVTYNEQFF. The genes are TRBV4-1 and TRBJ2-1; perhaps TRBD2 as D (6 bases). Germline-derived CDR1 and CDR2 are MGHRA and YSYEKL. The CDR3 loop spans 18 amino acids. The V end was cut by 3 bases, the J end by 2 bases, with 20 bases between.

The CDR3 sequence: CASNTPWDRGLDEQFF. The CDR3 nucleotides are TGTGCCAGCAATACTCCTTGGGACAGGGGGTTGGATGAGCAGTTCTTC. This rearrangement joins TRBV28 to TRBJ2-1, with 11 bases fitting TRBD1. The length of the CDR3 is 16 residues. J lost 8 bases, V lost 7 bases, and 13 bases had no gene match. Germline V gene lookup returns CDR1 MDHEN and CDR2 SYDVKM.

The CDR3, as DNA: TGTGCCAGCAGCCACTGGGACACCTACGAGCAGTACTTC. Protein product: CASSHWDTYEQYF. The chain couples TRBV3-1 to TRBJ2-5; maybe TRBD1 (6 bases). The closer fit of TRBJ2-7 to the DNA end suggests the J call may be wrong. The germline gives CDR1 LGHDT, CDR2 YNNKEL (reference sequence). The CDR3 is made up of 13 amino acids.

The chain recombines TRBV7-2 with TRBJ1-2, with D possibly matching TRBD1 (6 bases). CDR1 is SGHTA, CDR2 FQGNSA, per germline. The CDR3 has 14 amino acids. V was trimmed by 2 bases and J by 2 bases, leaving 9 bases between them. As DNA, the CDR3 is TGTGCCAGCAGCTTATCTGGGGGCAACTATGGCTACACCTTC. Its protein is CASSLSGGNYGYTF.

The J gene is TRBJ2-5, the V gene TRBV24-1, with D uncertain. Deletions cut 4 bases from V and 7 bases from J, with 9 bases between. The CDR3 runs to 12 residues. Germline V gene sequence: CDR1 KGHDR, CDR2 SFDVKD. DNA for the CDR3: TGTGCCACCAGTGACCCCGGGCGGACCCAGTACTTC. Encoded protein: CATSDPGRTQYF.

The rearrangement uses TRBV20-1 and TRBJ2-5, with 8 positions matching TRBD2. The end of the DNA is better explained by TRBJ2-7, so the J call may be wrong. Germline V gives CDR1 DFQATT, CDR2 SNEGSKA (reference sequence). This CDR3 is 13 amino acids long. The CDR3 DNA reads as TGCAGTGCTCTCGGGACTAGTACCTACGAGCAGTACTTC. Its protein is CSALGTSTYEQYF.

As regards this clonotype: One end of the junction does not line up with germline, which may come from a read error. DNA of the CDR3: TGCGCCAGCAGCTTGGTTGGCGGCGTAACTACAATGAGGAGGTTCTTC. It yields the protein CASSLVGGVTTMRRFF. The V gene is TRBV5-1, the J gene TRBJ2-5, with D tentatively TRBD2 (5 bases). CDR1 and CDR2 from the germline V gene are SGHRS and YFSETQ. This CDR3 contains 16 residues.

The rearrangement links TRBV6-2 or TRBV6-3 to TRBJ1-4; possibly TRBD1 for D (5 bases). Deletions cut 5 bases from V and 0 bases from J, with 10 bases between. Germline CDR1 is MNHEY and CDR2 is SVGEGT. The CDR3 is made up of 15 amino acids. The CDR3 reads CASSDGGATNEKLFF. The CDR3 nucleotides read TGTGCCAGCAGTGACGGGGGTGCAACTAATGAAAAACTGTTTTTT.

The chain joins TRBV6-5 to TRBJ2-5, with a weak D call TRBD1 (6 bases). With the DNA end fitting TRBJ2-7 better, the J assignment may be wrong. CDR1 is MNHEY and CDR2 is SVGAGI in the germline V gene. This CDR3 is 13 amino acids long. The CDR3 coding sequence is TGTGCCAGCAGACCAGGGACAAGTAACGAGCAGTACTTC. It codes for CASRPGTSNEQYF.

V gene TRBV29-1 combines with J gene TRBJ1-3; D remains unclear. CDR3 length: 12 amino acids. V gave up 6 bases and J gave up 0 bases, with 6 bases separating them. Germline assignment: CDR1 SQVTM and CDR2 ANQGSEA. CDR3 protein: CSVRLSGNTIYF. In nucleotides, the CDR3 is TGCAGCGTGAGACTCTCTGGAAACACCATATATTTT. The full variable domain, its missing parts supplied by reference TRBV29-1 and TRBJ1-3, is SAVISQKPSRDICQRGTSLTIQCQVDSQVTMMFWYRQQPGQSLTLIATANQGSEATYESGFVIDKFPISRPNLTFSTLTVSNMSPEDSSIYLCSVRLSGNTIYFGEGSWLTVV.

This clonotype turned up a few times. In nucleotides, the CDR3 is TGTGCCAGCAGATGGCAGGACCGCACAGATACGCAGTATTTT. It encodes CASRWQDRTDTQYF. V usage is TRBV25-1 and J usage is TRBJ2-3; no firm D call. Germline CDR1 is MGHDK and CDR2 is SYGVNS. This CDR3 has 14 amino acids. V shed 6 bases and J shed 1 base, with 11 bases lying between them.

This clonotype was counted a few times. This chain links TRBV12-3 or TRBV12-4 with TRBJ2-2; the D is unclear. CDR3 length equals 15 residues. V dropped 3 bases and J dropped 0 bases, with 8 bases sitting between them. The CDR3 bases are TGTGCCAGCAGTTTTCGGCTTTCGAACACCGGGGAGCTGTTTTTT. As protein: CASSFRLSNTGELFF.

This sequence joins TRBV12-3 or TRBV12-4 and TRBJ2-5; D remains ambiguous. CDR3 size: 12 residues. V shed 3 bases and J shed 5 bases, with 7 bases lying between them. This CDR3 is CASSFLFETQYF. CDR3 bases: TGTGCCAGCAGTTTCCTCTTTGAGACCCAGTACTTC.

To note about this clonotype: This clone may be a read error of a much larger clone one base away. The chain recombines TRBV5-1 with TRBJ2-2, with 9 bases fitting TRBD2. CDR1 and CDR2 (germline): SGHRS, YFSETQ. Germline trimming cut 7 bases from V and 2 bases from J; bases unmatched to any gene: 6. There are 15 residues in the CDR3. In DNA, the CDR3 is TGCGCCAGCGGCCTAGCGGGAAGAAACACCGGGGAGCTGTTTTTT. Translating it yields CASGLAGRNTGELFF.

The chain combines TRBV11-2 with TRBJ2-1; D ambiguous. The ends were cut back, 5 bases at V and 3 bases at J, with 14 bases in the middle. CDR1 is SGHAT and CDR2 is FQNNGV in the germline V gene. This CDR3 is 15 amino acids long. The CDR3 region has the DNA TGTGCCAGCAGCCGTACTTGGGGTCTCTACAATGAGCAGTTCTTC. Translation: CASSRTWGLYNEQFF.

This clonotype was observed a few times. The chain joins TRBV7-9 to TRBJ1-1; D is unclear. Germline loops: CDR1 SEHNR, CDR2 FQNEAQ (reference sequence). The CDR3 runs 14 residues. Trimming removed 4 bases at V and 0 bases at J, with 9 bases between. The CDR3 here is CASSSFAVNTEAFF. In DNA form, the CDR3 reads TGTGCCAGCAGCTCCTTCGCGGTGAACACTGAAGCTTTCTTT.

The V and J genes are TRBV6-2 or TRBV6-3 and TRBJ2-1; D is undetermined. V was trimmed by 1 base and J by 6 bases, leaving 4 bases between them. Germline-derived CDR1 and CDR2 are MNHEY and SVGEGT. This CDR3 region has 12 residues. The CDR3 coding sequence is TGTGCCAGCAGTTACTTAGGCAATGAGCAGTTCTTC. Its translation is CASSYLGNEQFF.

V and J are TRBV28 and TRBJ2-4, with TRBD1 matching 7 bases. Germline CDR1 MDHEN, CDR2 SYDVKM. The CDR3 contains 14 residues. The J segment lost 8 bases and the V segment lost 5 bases, leaving 9 bases of the junction unmatched. The DNA for the CDR3 is TGTGCCAGCAGTACCCAGACAGGGTGGGACATTCAGTACTTC. Residues: CASSTQTGWDIQYF.

The chain uses TRBV4-3 and TRBJ2-5; 10 bases match TRBD2. Germline V gene data show CDR1 as LGHNA and CDR2 as YSLEER. Trimming removed 3 bases from V and 2 bases from J; junction bases left unmatched: 12. This CDR3 comprises 18 residues. Here the CDR3 DNA reads TGCGCCAGCAGCCAGGAGGGACCTAGCGGGGGCGTACAAGAGACCCAGTACTTC. The encoded protein is CASSQEGPSGGVQETQYF.

The genes are TRBV2 and TRBJ2-2; D is perhaps TRBD2 (6 bases). Germline lookup yields CDR1 SNHLY and CDR2 FYNNEI. CDR3 size: 11 residues. V lost 7 bases, J lost 8 bases, and 8 bases lay in between. The DNA of the CDR3 is TGTGCCAGCAAGGGGAGGGGGGAGCTGTTTTTT. It specifies CASKGRGELFF.

This clonotype was seen a few times. This chain uses TRBV29-1 with TRBJ1-1; unclear D gene. This CDR3 has 13 residues. The V end was cut by 7 bases, the J end by 1 base, with 13 bases between. Germline V lookup: CDR1 SQVTM, CDR2 ANQGSEA. The CDR3 spells CSAALRSNTEAFF. As DNA, the CDR3 is TGCAGCGCAGCGCTACGGTCGAACACTGAAGCTTTCTTT.

In this sample, this clonotype turned up a few times. This rearrangement joins TRBV12-3 or TRBV12-4 to TRBJ2-5; D ambiguous. The last part of the DNA fits TRBJ2-7 better; the J call may be wrong. This CDR3 region has 13 residues. The DNA for the CDR3 is TGTGCCAGCAGTTTTGCGCTCTCCTACGAGCAGTACTTC. The encoded protein is CASSFALSYEQYF.